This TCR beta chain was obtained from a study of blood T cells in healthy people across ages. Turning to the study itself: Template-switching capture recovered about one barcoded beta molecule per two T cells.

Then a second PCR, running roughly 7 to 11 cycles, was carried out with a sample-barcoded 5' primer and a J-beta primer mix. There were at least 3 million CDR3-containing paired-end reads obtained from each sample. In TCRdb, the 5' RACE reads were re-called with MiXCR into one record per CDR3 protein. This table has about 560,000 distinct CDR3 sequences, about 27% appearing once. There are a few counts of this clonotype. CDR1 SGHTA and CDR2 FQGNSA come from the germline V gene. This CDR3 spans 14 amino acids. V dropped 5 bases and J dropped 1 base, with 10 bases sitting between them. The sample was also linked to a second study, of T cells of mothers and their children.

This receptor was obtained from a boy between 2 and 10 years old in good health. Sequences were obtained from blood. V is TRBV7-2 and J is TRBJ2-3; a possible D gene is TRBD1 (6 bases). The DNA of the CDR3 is TGTGCCAGCAGCCCGTGGACAGGCACAGATACGCAGTATTTT. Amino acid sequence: CASSPWTGTDTQYF. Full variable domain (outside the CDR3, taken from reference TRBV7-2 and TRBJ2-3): GAGVSQSPSNKVTEKGKDVELRCDPISGHTALYWYRQSLGQGLEFLIYFQGNSAPDKSGLPSDRFSAERTGGSVSTLTIQRTQQEDSAVYLCASSPWTGTDTQYFGPGTRLTVL.